The clone carrying this T cell receptor beta chain was detected a few times. Its antigen remains unknown. Primed by a sample-barcoded 5' primer and a J-beta primer mix, a second PCR proceeded for 7 to 11 cycles. Through a template-switch adaptor with 12 random nucleotides, each cDNA molecule received a tag. TCRdb called the 5' RACE reads again in MiXCR, with one record for every CDR3 protein. The sample lists about 1.1 million distinct CDR3 sequences; roughly two fifths were seen once. The entry originates in a study of blood T cells in healthy people across ages. Study-wide results and limits: Measured against age, TCR beta diversity per million T cells decreased in a roughly linear manner.

The trim removed 5 bases at V and 4 bases at J, leaving 9 bases unmatched. This CDR3 is 16 amino acids long. This receptor was obtained from a man between 18 and 29 years old in good health. The chain joins TRBV12-3 or TRBV12-4 to TRBJ1-4, with 8 bases lining up with TRBD1. The material sequenced was blood. This CDR3 is CASSTNYRGNNEKLFF. CDR3 nucleotides: TGTGCCAGCAGTACAAACTACAGGGGGAATAATGAAAAACTGTTTTTT.